The clone carrying this T cell receptor beta chain was seen a handful of times. Its antigen remains unknown. This specimen belongs to a study of T-cell memory formation after mild COVID-19. Notes on the study in general: Among contracting clones, CD4+ were mainly CM/EM and CD8+ enriched in EMRA.

Amplification by 5'RACE using constant-segment primers produced TCR alpha and TCR beta cDNA libraries that carried sample barcodes and UMIs. TCRdb recomputed calls from the 5' RACE reads with MiXCR, one row per CDR3 protein. The table lists 190,000 or so distinct CDR3 sequences, roughly a fifth of them singletons. From germline, CDR1 is SGDLS and CDR2 YYNGEE. The junction had 5 bases not matched to a gene; V was cut back by 3 bases and J by 4 bases. The CDR3 covers 17 residues. This TCR was recovered from an adult woman who had mild COVID-19 (a few samples of this study predate the infection). Cell type and time point are not known. Sequencing was done on a sample of PBMCs or a T cell subset sorted from them (not recorded which). The chain recombines TRBV9 with TRBJ2-1; 15 bases map to TRBD2. CDR3 nucleotides: TGTGCCAGCAGCGCCCGGACTAGCGGGGGGGTTTACAATGAGCAGTTCTTC. It specifies CASSARTSGGVYNEQFF.